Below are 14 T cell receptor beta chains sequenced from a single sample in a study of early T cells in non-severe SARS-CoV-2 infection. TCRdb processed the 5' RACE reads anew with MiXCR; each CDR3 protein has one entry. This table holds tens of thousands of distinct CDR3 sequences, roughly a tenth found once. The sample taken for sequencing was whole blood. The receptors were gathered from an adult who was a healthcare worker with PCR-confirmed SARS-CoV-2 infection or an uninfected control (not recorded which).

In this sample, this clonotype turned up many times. CDR3 protein: CASSLDRAFGYTF. In DNA, the CDR3 is TGCGCCAGCAGCCTTGACAGGGCTTTTGGCTACACCTTC. The chain carries TRBV4-3 and TRBJ1-2, with 7 bases aligning to TRBD1. CDR1 is LGHNA, CDR2 YSLEER, per germline. Trimming took 4 bases from V and 7 from J; bases not matched to a gene: 6. CDR3 length equals 13 residues.

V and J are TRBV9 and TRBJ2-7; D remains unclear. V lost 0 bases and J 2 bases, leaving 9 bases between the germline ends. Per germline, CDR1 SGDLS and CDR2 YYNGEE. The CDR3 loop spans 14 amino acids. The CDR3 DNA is TGTGCCAGCAGCGTAGACGGCATCCCCTACGAGCAGTACTTC. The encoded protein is CASSVDGIPYEQYF. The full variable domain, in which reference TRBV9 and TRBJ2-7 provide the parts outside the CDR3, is DSGVTQTPKHLITATGQRVTLRCSPRSGDLSVYWYQQSLDQGLQFLIQYYNGEERAKGNILERFSAQQFPDLHSELNLSSLELGDSALYFCASSVDGIPYEQYFGPGTRLTVT.

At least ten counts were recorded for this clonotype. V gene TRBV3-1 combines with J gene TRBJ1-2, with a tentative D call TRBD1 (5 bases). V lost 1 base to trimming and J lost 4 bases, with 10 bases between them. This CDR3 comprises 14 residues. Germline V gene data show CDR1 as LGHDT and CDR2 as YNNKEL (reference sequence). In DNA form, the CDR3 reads TGTGCCAGCAGCCAAGCATGGGGGATCTATGGCTACACCTTC. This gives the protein CASSQAWGIYGYTF.

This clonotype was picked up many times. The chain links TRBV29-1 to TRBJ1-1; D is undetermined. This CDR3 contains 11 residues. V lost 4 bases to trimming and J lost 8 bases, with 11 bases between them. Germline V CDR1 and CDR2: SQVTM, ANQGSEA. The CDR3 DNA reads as TGCAGCGTTGGACTTGGGCAGGAAGCTTTCTTT. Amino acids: CSVGLGQEAFF.

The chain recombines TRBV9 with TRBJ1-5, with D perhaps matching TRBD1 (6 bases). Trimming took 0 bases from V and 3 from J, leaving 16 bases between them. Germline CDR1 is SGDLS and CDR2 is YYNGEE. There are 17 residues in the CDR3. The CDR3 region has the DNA TGTGCCAGCAGCGTAGATCGCAGGGGCAGAGTCAATCAGCCCCAGCATTTT. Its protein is CASSVDRRGRVNQPQHF.

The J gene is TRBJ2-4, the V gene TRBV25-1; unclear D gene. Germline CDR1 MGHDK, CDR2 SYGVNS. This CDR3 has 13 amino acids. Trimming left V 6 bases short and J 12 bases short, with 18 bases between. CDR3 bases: TGTGCCAGCAGCCCTGATAGCCCTAACGATCAGTACTTC. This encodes CASSPDSPNDQYF.

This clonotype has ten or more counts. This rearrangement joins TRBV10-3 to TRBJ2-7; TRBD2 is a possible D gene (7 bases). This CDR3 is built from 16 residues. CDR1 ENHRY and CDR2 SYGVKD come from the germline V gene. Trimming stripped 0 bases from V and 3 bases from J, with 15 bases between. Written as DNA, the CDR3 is TGTGCCATCAGTGAGTCGGGCGGGGGCGGCCTCTACGAGCAGTACTTC. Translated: CAISESGGGGLYEQYF.

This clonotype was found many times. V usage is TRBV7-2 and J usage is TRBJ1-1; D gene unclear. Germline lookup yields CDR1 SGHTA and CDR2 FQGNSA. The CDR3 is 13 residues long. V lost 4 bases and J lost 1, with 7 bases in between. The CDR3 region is CASSSRANTEAFF. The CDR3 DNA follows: TGTGCCAGCAGCTCTAGGGCGAACACTGAAGCTTTCTTT. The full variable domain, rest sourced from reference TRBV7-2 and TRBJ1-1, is GAGVSQSPSNKVTEKGKDVELRCDPISGHTALYWYRQSLGQGLEFLIYFQGNSAPDKSGLPSDRFSAERTGGSVSTLTIQRTQQEDSAVYLCASSSRANTEAFFGQGTRLTVV.

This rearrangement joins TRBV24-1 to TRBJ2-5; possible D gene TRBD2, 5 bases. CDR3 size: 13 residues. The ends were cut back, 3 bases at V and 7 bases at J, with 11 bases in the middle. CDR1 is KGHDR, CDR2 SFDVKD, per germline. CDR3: CATSDGSDATQYF. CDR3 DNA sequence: TGTGCCACCAGTGATGGGAGTGACGCGACCCAGTACTTC.

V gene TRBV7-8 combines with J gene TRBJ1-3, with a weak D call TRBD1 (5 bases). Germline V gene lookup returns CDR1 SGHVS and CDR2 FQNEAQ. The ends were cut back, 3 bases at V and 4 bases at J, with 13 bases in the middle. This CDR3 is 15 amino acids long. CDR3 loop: CASSFLGVSGNTIYF. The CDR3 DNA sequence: TGTGCCAGCAGCTTTTTAGGGGTATCAGGAAACACCATATATTTT.

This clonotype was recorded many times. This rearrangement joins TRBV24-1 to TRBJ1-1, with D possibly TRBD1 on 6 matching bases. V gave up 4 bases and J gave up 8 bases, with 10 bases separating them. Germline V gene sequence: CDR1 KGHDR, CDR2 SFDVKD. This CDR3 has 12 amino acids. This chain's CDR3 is CATSDRTAEAFF. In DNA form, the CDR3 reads TGTGCCACCAGTGACCGGACAGCCGAAGCTTTCTTT.

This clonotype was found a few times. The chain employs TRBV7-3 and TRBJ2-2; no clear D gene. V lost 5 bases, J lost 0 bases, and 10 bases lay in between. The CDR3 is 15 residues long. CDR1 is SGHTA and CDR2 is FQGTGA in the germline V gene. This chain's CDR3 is CASSISGPNTGELFF. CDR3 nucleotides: TGTGCCAGCAGCATATCAGGACCGAACACCGGGGAGCTGTTTTTT.

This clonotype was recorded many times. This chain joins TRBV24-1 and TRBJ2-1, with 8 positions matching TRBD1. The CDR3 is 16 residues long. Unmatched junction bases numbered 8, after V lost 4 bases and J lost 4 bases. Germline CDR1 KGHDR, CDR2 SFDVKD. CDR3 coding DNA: TGTGCCACCAGTGACCTGACAGGGGATCAGTACAATGAGCAGTTCTTC. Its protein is CATSDLTGDQYNEQFF.

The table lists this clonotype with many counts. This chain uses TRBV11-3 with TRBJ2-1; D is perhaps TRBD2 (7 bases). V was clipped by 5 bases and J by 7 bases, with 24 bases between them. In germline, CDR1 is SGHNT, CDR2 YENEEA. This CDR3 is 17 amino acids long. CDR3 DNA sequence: TGTGCCAGCAGCCCGCCCTCGGTTGGGGGGGGGCGGAATGAGCAGTTCTTC. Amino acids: CASSPPSVGGGRNEQFF.